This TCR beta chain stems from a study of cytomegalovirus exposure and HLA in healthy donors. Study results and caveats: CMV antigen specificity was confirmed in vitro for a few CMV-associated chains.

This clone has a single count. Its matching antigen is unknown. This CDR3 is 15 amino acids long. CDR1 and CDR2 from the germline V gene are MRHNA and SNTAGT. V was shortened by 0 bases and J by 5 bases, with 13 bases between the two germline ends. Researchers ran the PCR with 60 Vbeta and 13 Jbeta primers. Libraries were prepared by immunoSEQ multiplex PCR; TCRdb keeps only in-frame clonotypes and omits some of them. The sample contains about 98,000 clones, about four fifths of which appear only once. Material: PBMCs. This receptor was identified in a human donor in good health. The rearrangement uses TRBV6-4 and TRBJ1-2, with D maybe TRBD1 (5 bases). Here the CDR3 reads CASSDSAGASYGYTF. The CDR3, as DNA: TGTGCCAGCAGTGACTCGGCTGGGGCTAGTTATGGCTACACCTTC.